This T cell receptor (beta chain) is drawn from a study of T cells in localized non-small cell lung cancer. TCRdb's table, derived via immunoSEQ multiplex PCR, lists solely in-frame clones and lacks some. Found here are approximately 88,000 clones, approximately 91% of them singletons; the top ten hold roughly 4%. Germline V gene data show CDR1 as LNHDA and CDR2 as SQIVND (reference sequence). This CDR3 region has 15 residues. V was shortened by 7 bases and J by 8 bases, with 21 bases between the two germline ends. The sample here was PBMCs, taken before any cancer treatment. The V call is TRBV19, the J call TRBJ2-1, with D maybe TRBD1 (6 bases). This receptor was identified in a woman between 35 and 75 years old with stage II squamous cell lung carcinoma. CDR3 amino acids: CASKLRDNPRDEQFF. As DNA, the CDR3 is TGTGCCAGTAAGTTACGGGACAACCCACGCGATGAGCAGTTCTTC.